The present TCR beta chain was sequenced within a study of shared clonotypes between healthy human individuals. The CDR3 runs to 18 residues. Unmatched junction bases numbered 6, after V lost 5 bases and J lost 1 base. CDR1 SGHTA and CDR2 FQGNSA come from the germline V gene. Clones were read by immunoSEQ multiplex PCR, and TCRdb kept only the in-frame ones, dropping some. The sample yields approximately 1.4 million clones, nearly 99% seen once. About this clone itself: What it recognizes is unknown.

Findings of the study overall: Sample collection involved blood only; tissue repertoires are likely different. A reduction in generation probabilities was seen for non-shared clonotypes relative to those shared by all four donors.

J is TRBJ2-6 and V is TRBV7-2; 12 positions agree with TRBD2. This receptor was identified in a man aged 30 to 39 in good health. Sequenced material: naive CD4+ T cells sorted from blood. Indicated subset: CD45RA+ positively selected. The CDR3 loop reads CASSRRTSGDSGANVLTF. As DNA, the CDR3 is TGTGCCAGCAGCCGAAGGACTAGCGGGGATTCTGGGGCCAACGTCCTGACTTTC.